One and the same sample provided the 19 T cell receptor beta chains below, sequenced in a study of shared clonotypes between healthy human individuals. TCRdb keeps only in-frame clones here, not all; method: immunoSEQ multiplex PCR. This table has approximately 1.9 million clones, 90% to 95% appearing once. Cells designated naive CD8 were CD45RO-negative and were positively selected for CCR7, with terminally differentiated effector memory CD45RA+ cells excluded. The specimen was naive CD8+ T cells from PBMCs. The receptors derive from a man aged 18 to 29 in good health. Some clones in this sample may be carry-over from other donors' samples.

This chain connects TRBV11-2 to TRBJ2-5; D gene ambiguous. V was clipped by 5 bases and J by 3 bases, with 10 bases between them. Germline loops: CDR1 SGHAT, CDR2 FQNNGV. CDR3 size: 13 residues. This CDR3 is CASSRIQEETQYF. The CDR3 DNA reads TGTGCCAGCAGCCGCATTCAAGAAGAGACCCAGTACTTC.

The CDR3 sequence is CASSPALLDSYNEQFF. Here the CDR3 DNA reads TGTGCCAGCAGCCCCGCACTACTCGACTCCTACAATGAGCAGTTCTTC. This rearrangement joins TRBV4-2 to TRBJ2-1; no definite D call. V lost 4 bases, J lost 0 bases, and 13 bases lay in between. The CDR3 has 16 residues. Looked up from germline, CDR1 is LGHNA and CDR2 is YNFKEQ.

This chain joins TRBV27 and TRBJ2-3, with 8 nucleotides matching TRBD2. The CDR3 is made up of 14 amino acids. Germline CDR1 and CDR2: MNHEY and SMNVEV (reference sequence). V shed 6 bases, J shed 2 bases, and the junction held 4 bases outside the gene matches. CDR3 amino acids: CASRNSGNTDTQYF. The CDR3 coding sequence is TGTGCCAGCAGGAATAGCGGGAACACAGATACGCAGTATTTT.

The J gene is TRBJ2-1, the V gene TRBV9; 8 bases are a match to TRBD1. Germline V CDR1 and CDR2: SGDLS, YYNGEE. CDR3 length equals 15 residues. V shed 4 bases, J shed 8 bases, and the junction held 11 bases outside the gene matches. This CDR3 is CASSLDGQGGDEQFF. The DNA for the CDR3 is TGTGCCAGCAGCTTAGACGGACAGGGTGGGGATGAGCAGTTCTTC.

This sequence joins TRBV13 and TRBJ1-2, with a weak D call TRBD1 (6 bases). Germline-derived CDR1 and CDR2 are PRHDT and FYEKMQ (reference sequence). The V gene lost 5 bases and the J gene lost 8 bases, with 15 bases spanning the gap. The CDR3 is 13 residues long. The CDR3 spells CASSPGGSGGYTF. CDR3 sequence (DNA): TGTGCCAGCAGCCCGGGGGGCTCTGGGGGCTACACCTTC.

V gene TRBV11-2 combines with J gene TRBJ2-5; D unresolved. The CDR3 runs 14 residues. With 4 bases removed from V and 1 base from J, the gap between germline ends came to 10 bases. CDR1 and CDR2 from the germline V gene are SGHAT and FQNNGV. As DNA, the CDR3 is TGTGCCAGCAGCTCGTGGGATTCCCAAGAGACCCAGTACTTC. Its protein is CASSSWDSQETQYF. Full variable domain (missing parts from reference TRBV11-2 and TRBJ2-5): EAGVAQSPRYKIIEKRQSVAFWCNPISGHATLYWYQQILGQGPKLLIQFQNNGVVDDSQLPKDRFSAERLKGVDSTLKIQPAKLEDSAVYLCASSSWDSQETQYFGPGTRLLVL.

This chain uses TRBV6-5 with TRBJ2-3; D is uncertain. This CDR3 has 16 amino acids. With 0 bases removed from V and 2 bases from J, the gap between germline ends came to 12 bases. Germline V gene sequence: CDR1 MNHEY, CDR2 SVGAGI. Here the CDR3 reads CASSYSLVTPTDTQYF. The CDR3, as DNA: TGTGCCAGCAGTTACTCGTTAGTAACCCCCACAGATACGCAGTATTTT.

With respect to this clone: The sample carries other DNA sequences with the same CDR3. The chain is built from TRBV27 and TRBJ1-5, with 10 positions matching TRBD1. Germline V lookup: CDR1 MNHEY, CDR2 SMNVEV (reference sequence). This CDR3 has 14 residues. Trimming cost V 5 bases and J 6 bases; bases outside gene matches: 4. CDR3 nucleotide sequence: TGTGCCAGCAGTGTGACAGGGGGCGGTCAGCCCCAGCATTTT. It encodes CASSVTGGGQPQHF.

The CDR3: CASGFARTEQFF. The CDR3, as DNA: TGTGCCAGCGGATTCGCGCGAACGGAGCAGTTCTTC. This chain links TRBV27 with TRBJ2-1; no clear D. Germline CDR1 and CDR2: MNHEY and SMNVEV (reference sequence). CDR3 size: 12 residues. V was shortened by 8 bases and J by 10 bases, with 15 bases between the two germline ends.

The rearrangement joins TRBV28 to TRBJ2-5, with D perhaps TRBD2 (6 bases). V was trimmed by 5 bases and J by 5 bases, leaving 18 bases between them. This CDR3 has 15 amino acids. Germline CDR1 is MDHEN and CDR2 is SYDVKM. CDR3 amino acids: CASSERRTSRETQYF. The CDR3 DNA follows: TGTGCCAGCAGTGAAAGACGTACTAGCAGGGAGACCCAGTACTTC.

Of note for this clone: In the same sample, other DNA sequences code for this CDR3. V and J are TRBV6-5 and TRBJ2-5; possible D gene TRBD2, 6 bases. Germline loops: CDR1 MNHEY, CDR2 SVGAGI. The CDR3 extends over 11 amino acids. The V and J ends lost 6 bases and 7 bases respectively, with 9 bases between them. The CDR3 region is CASSTGGTQYF. CDR3 nucleotide sequence: TGTGCCAGCAGCACCGGGGGGACCCAGTACTTC.

V usage is TRBV7-2 and J usage is TRBJ1-1; D not certain. Trimming cost V 3 bases and J 4 bases, with 3 bases left between them. Germline V lookup: CDR1 SGHTA, CDR2 FQGNSA. The CDR3 totals 11 residues. The CDR3 bases are TGTGCCAGCAGCTTGCCCACTGAAGCTTTCTTT. It specifies CASSLPTEAFF.

CDR3 sequence (DNA): TGTGCCAGCAGCTCCCGACAGGGGGCGAACACCGGGGAGCTGTTTTTT. It codes for CASSSRQGANTGELFF. The chain combines TRBV7-3 with TRBJ2-2; the match to TRBD1 covers 9 bases. The J segment lost 0 bases and the V segment lost 4 bases, leaving 3 bases of the junction unmatched. The V gene's germline CDR1 is SGHTA and CDR2 FQGTGA. The length of the CDR3 is 16 residues.

This chain links TRBV27 with TRBJ1-1; D perhaps matches TRBD1 (6 bases). V dropped 6 bases and J dropped 5 bases, with 19 bases sitting between them. The CDR3 contains 15 residues. The V gene's germline CDR1 is MNHEY and CDR2 SMNVEV (reference sequence). The CDR3 coding sequence is TGTGCCAGCAGGTCCCCTCACAGGGAAGTTACTGAAGCTTTCTTT. This codes for CASRSPHREVTEAFF.

This chain joins TRBV4-1 and TRBJ2-3; 8 positions match TRBD2. Trimming at V came to 3 bases and at J to 11 bases, leaving 25 bases not matched to a gene. The germline CDR1 and CDR2 sequences are MGHRA and YSYEKL. The CDR3 sequence is 19 residues long. Written as DNA, the CDR3 is TGCGCCAGCAGCCATGCCCCGCGGCGGGAGGCCAAGGCACATGTGGTGCAGTATTTT. The encoded protein is CASSHAPRREAKAHVVQYF.

The rearrangement links TRBV7-3 to TRBJ2-1; weak D call: TRBD2 (5 bases). Deletions cut 3 bases from V and 2 bases from J, with 14 bases between. Germline V gene lookup returns CDR1 SGHTA and CDR2 FQGTGA. The CDR3 is 16 amino acids. CDR3 sequence reads: CASSFKVRAPYNEQFF. In nucleotides, the CDR3 is TGTGCCAGCAGCTTCAAAGTGAGGGCTCCCTACAATGAGCAGTTCTTC.

The CDR3 region has the DNA TGTGCCAGCAGCTTAGCGTTCGGACCTAGGACGCAGTATTTT. Its translation: CASSLAFGPRTQYF. The rearrangement links TRBV7-9 to TRBJ2-3; D not certain. V was clipped by 0 bases and J by 9 bases, with 13 bases between them. The CDR3 totals 14 residues. Germline lookup yields CDR1 SEHNR and CDR2 FQNEAQ (reference sequence).

This rearrangement joins TRBV14 to TRBJ2-5, with D unresolved. The V gene's germline CDR1 is SGHDN and CDR2 FVKESK. The ends were cut back, 2 bases at V and 4 bases at J, with 8 bases in the middle. This CDR3 has 13 residues. The CDR3 DNA is TGTGCCAGCAGCCAATATCAGGCAGAGACCCAGTACTTC. Translation gives CASSQYQAETQYF.

The chain carries TRBV19 and TRBJ1-4, with D perhaps TRBD1 (6 bases). CDR3 size: 18 residues. CDR1 LNHDA and CDR2 SQIVND come from the germline V gene (reference sequence). Trimming shortened V by 9 bases and J by 3 bases, and 26 bases separated the two germline ends. The CDR3 nucleotides read TGTGCCAGCGCTGACCCAAAACAGGGAAAGGGGGCTAATGAAAAACTGTTTTTT. It is translated as CASADPKQGKGANEKLFF.